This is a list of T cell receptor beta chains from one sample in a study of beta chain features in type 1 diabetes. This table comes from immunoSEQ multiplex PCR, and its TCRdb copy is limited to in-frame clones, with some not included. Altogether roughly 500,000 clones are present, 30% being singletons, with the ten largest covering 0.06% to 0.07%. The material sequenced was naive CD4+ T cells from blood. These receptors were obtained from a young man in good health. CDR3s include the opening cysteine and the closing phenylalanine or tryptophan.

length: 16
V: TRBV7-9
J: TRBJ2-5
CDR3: CASSLGGGAHGETQYF

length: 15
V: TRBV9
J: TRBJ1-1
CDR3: CASSVVPDMNTEAFF

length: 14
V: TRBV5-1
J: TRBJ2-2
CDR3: CASRGGTNTGELFF

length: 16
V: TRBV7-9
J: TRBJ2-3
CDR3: CASSLALGWLADTQYF

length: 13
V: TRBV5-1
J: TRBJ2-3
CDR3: CASSRRLPDTQYF

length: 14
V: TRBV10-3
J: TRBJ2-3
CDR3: CAISASVRTDTQYF

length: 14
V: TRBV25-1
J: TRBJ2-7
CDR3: CASSETGSSYEQYF

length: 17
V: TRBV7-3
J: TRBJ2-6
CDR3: CASSATGTGIGANVLTF

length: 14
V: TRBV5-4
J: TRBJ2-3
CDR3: CASSFAPGTDTQYF

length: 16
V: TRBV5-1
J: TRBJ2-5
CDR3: CASSFSAGTHQETQYF

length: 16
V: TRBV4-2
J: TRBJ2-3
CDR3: CASSQIDRGRMDTQYF

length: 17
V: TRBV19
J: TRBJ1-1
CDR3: CASSRRGTGIGNTEAFF

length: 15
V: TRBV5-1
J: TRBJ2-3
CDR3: CASSLGTSGSYTQYF

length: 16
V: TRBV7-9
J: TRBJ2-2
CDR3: CASSPIGGVDTGELFF

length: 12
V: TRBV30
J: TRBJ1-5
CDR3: CAWSMGNQPQHF

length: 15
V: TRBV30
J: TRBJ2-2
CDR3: CAWSVTGGGTGELFF

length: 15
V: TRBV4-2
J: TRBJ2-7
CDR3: CASSQDGSSADEQYF

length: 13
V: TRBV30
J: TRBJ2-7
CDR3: CAWTRQSSYEQYF